The clone carrying this T cell receptor beta chain was observed at least ten times. Its target is unknown. This sample was taken from a study of Graves' ophthalmopathy and Graves' hyperthyroidism. V was cut by 2 bases and J by 6 bases, with 7 bases left in between. CDR3 size: 12 residues. Scientists amplified the TCR beta CDR3 regions from RNA transcripts. An opening RT-PCR round employed HTBI primers and preceded a second-round multiplex PCR. MiXCR, run by TCRdb on the multiplex PCR reads, gives a single entry per CDR3 protein. The data show about 16,000 distinct CDR3 sequences, with roughly 50% seen just once and 25% held by the top ten. General study results and limits: Classification of ophthalmopathy versus stable hyperthyroidism by a 13-signature model yielded approximately 90% sensitivity and about 81% specificity.

Where ophthalmopathy was absent within 18 months of follow-up, hyperthyroidism was stable. The clonotype originates from a woman aged 40 to 49 with stable Graves' hyperthyroidism. Sequenced sample: peripheral blood. V is TRBV12-3 or TRBV12-4 and J is TRBJ1-2, with D uncertain. CDR3 sequence: CASSLTRDGYTF. The CDR3 bases are TGTGCCAGCAGTTTAACCCGCGATGGCTACACCTTC.